These 27 T cell receptor beta chains were sequenced from one sample in a study of cytomegalovirus exposure and HLA in healthy donors. Use of 60 Vbeta and 13 Jbeta primers characterized the PCR. Measured with immunoSEQ multiplex PCR; TCRdb has only the in-frame clones, and not every one. The sample lists 150,000 to 200,000 clones, 55% to 70% occurring once. The sequenced material came from PBMCs. Receptors originate from a woman in her thirties or forties in good health and CMV-seropositive.

The V call is TRBV7-9, the J call TRBJ1-1; TRBD1 matches at 8 bases. CDR3 length equals 12 residues. V lost 4 bases, J lost 6 bases, and 1 base stayed unmatched. The V gene's germline CDR1 is SEHNR and CDR2 FQNEAQ (reference sequence). CDR3 loop: CASSSTGAEAFF. The CDR3 bases are TGTGCCAGCAGCTCGACAGGGGCTGAAGCTTTCTTT.

The V call is TRBV29-1, the J call TRBJ1-1; D may be TRBD1 (6 bases). Trimming left V 6 bases short and J 4 bases short, with 18 bases between. This CDR3 is built from 14 residues. The germline gives CDR1 SQVTM, CDR2 ANQGSEA. This CDR3 is CSVTGGRVATEAFF. The CDR3 DNA follows: TGCAGCGTCACGGGGGGCAGGGTCGCCACTGAAGCTTTCTTT.

This clone has more than one count but fewer than ten. V usage is TRBV19 and J usage is TRBJ2-7, with D perhaps TRBD1 (5 bases). This CDR3 region has 13 residues. Between the trimmed V and J ends, which lost 6 bases and 0 bases, there was a span of 9 bases. CDR1 is LNHDA and CDR2 is SQIVND in the germline V gene (reference sequence). The CDR3 here is CASSTTVSYEQYF. CDR3 sequence (DNA): TGTGCCAGTAGCACGACAGTCTCCTACGAGCAGTACTTC.

CDR3 amino acids: CASSDASGSWNEQFF. Written as DNA, the CDR3 is TGTGCCAGCAGTGATGCTAGCGGGAGTTGGAATGAGCAGTTCTTC. The chain carries TRBV6-1 and TRBJ2-1; 10 nucleotides line up with TRBD2. The CDR3 sequence is 15 residues long. CDR1 and CDR2 from the germline V gene are MNHNS and SASEGT. J lost 7 bases, V lost 3 bases, and 6 bases had no gene match.

The chain combines TRBV5-6 with TRBJ2-1; D may be TRBD2 (6 bases). The V end was cut by 3 bases, the J end by 7 bases, with 14 bases between. CDR1 and CDR2 (germline): SGHDT, YYEEEE. The CDR3 length is 14 residues. The CDR3 loop reads CASSWPGLSNEQFF. The CDR3, as DNA: TGTGCCAGCAGCTGGCCGGGACTGTCGAATGAGCAGTTCTTC.

The chain couples TRBV6-6 to TRBJ2-5; D gene uncertain. The end of the DNA aligns better with TRBJ2-7, so the J call may be wrong. CDR1 MNHNY and CDR2 SVGAGI come from the germline V gene (reference sequence). The CDR3 loop spans 12 amino acids. The DNA for the CDR3 is TGTGCCAGCAGTTATGCGCACTACGAGCAGTACTTC. Translated, it gives CASSYAHYEQYF.

This clone has only a few counts. V and J are TRBV5-6 and TRBJ2-7, with TRBD1 identical over 7 bases. The CDR3 runs 15 residues. Looked up from germline, CDR1 is SGHDT and CDR2 is YYEEEE. With V trimmed by 0 bases and J by 2 bases, 5 bases remained unmatched. DNA for the CDR3: TGTGCCAGCAGCTTGGGCAGGGGGATTACCTACGAGCAGTACTTC. Translating gives CASSLGRGITYEQYF.

The chain has TRBV19 and TRBJ1-5; 10 bases line up with TRBD1. J gave up 9 bases and V 7 bases, and 9 bases lay outside the gene matches. CDR1 is LNHDA and CDR2 is SQIVND in the germline V gene (reference sequence). The CDR3 has 14 residues. This CDR3 is CASNRDRGHRPQHF. DNA of the CDR3: TGTGCCAGTAACAGGGACAGGGGCCATAGGCCCCAGCATTTT.

The V gene is TRBV10-3, the J gene TRBJ1-1; the D gene is possibly TRBD1 (6 bases). This CDR3 spans 13 amino acids. Germline V gene data show CDR1 as ENHRY and CDR2 as SYGVKD. Trimming removed 10 bases from V and 7 bases from J, with 19 bases in between. CDR3 coding DNA: TGTGCCACCTCCGGGCGGGGGGCAGGTGAAGCTTTCTTT. This codes for CATSGRGAGEAFF.

This clone was counted a few times. One end of the junction does not line up with germline, which may come from a read error. The rearrangement links TRBV6-4 to TRBJ1-6; possibly TRBD1 for D (6 bases). The CDR3 sequence is 14 residues long. CDR1 is MRHNA, CDR2 SNTAGT, per germline. This CDR3 is CASSPTGQNSPLNF. CDR3 sequence (DNA): TGTGCCAGCAGCCCGACAGGACAGAATTCACCCCTCAACTTT.

The V and J genes are TRBV12-2 and TRBJ1-1. TRBV12-2 constitutes a pseudogene. The CDR3 has 14 residues. The CDR3 spells CANPFGWCSTEAFF. The CDR3 region has the DNA TGTGCAAACCCCTTCGGTTGGTGTAGCACTGAAGCTTTCTTT.

The rearrangement links TRBV18 to TRBJ2-2, with D unresolved. Between the trimmed V and J ends, which lost 3 bases and 8 bases, there was a span of 7 bases. Per the germline V gene, CDR1 is KGHSH and CDR2 is LQKENI. CDR3 length equals 12 residues. CDR3 coding DNA: TGTGCCAGCTCACCCCGGTCGGGGGAGCTGTTTTTT. This codes for CASSPRSGELFF.

This sequence joins TRBV15 and TRBJ1-2, with 8 bases aligning to TRBD1. V gave up 0 bases and J gave up 2 bases; unmatched junction bases: 11. The CDR3 has 18 residues. Germline V gene sequence: CDR1 LNHNV, CDR2 YYDKDF (reference sequence). Here the CDR3 reads CATSRDQARQGTNYGYTF. DNA for the CDR3: TGTGCCACCAGCAGAGATCAAGCCAGACAGGGGACCAACTATGGCTACACCTTC.

The J gene is TRBJ2-1, the V gene TRBV9, with 7 bases matching TRBD1. Looked up from germline, CDR1 is SGDLS and CDR2 is YYNGEE. This CDR3 has 17 amino acids. V dropped 0 bases and J dropped 5; count of bases not matched to a gene: 11. The CDR3 spells CASSVGARQGVDNEQFF. CDR3 DNA sequence: TGTGCCAGCAGCGTAGGCGCCAGACAGGGAGTCGACAATGAGCAGTTCTTC.

This chain uses TRBV15 with TRBJ2-3; 10 positions match TRBD1. The CDR3 totals 15 residues. Germline CDR1 LNHNV, CDR2 YYDKDF (reference sequence). V lost 0 bases and J lost 14; bases outside the gene matches: 11. CDR3 nucleotide sequence: TGTGCCACCAGCAGAGAGGGGACAGGGGTGGGATTCGGGTATTTT. This gives the protein CATSREGTGVGFGYF.

The V and J genes are TRBV9 and TRBJ2-3, with 14 nucleotides matching TRBD2. The junction had 7 bases not matched to a gene; V was cut back by 0 bases and J by 7 bases. This CDR3 has 17 amino acids. Germline V gene lookup returns CDR1 SGDLS and CDR2 YYNGEE. The CDR3 protein is CASSVDSTSGGAYTQYF. DNA of the CDR3: TGTGCCAGCAGCGTAGATTCGACTAGCGGGGGGGCGTATACGCAGTATTTT.

This clone has a single count. In nucleotides, the CDR3 is TGTGCCAGTACCATCGGAAGGGACAGGGGTGAAAAACTGTTTTTT. Protein product: CASTIGRDRGEKLFF. This chain connects TRBV19 to TRBJ1-4, with 10 bases fitting TRBD1. This CDR3 has 15 residues. J gave up 7 bases and V 7 bases, and 9 bases lay outside the gene matches. Germline-derived CDR1 and CDR2 are LNHDA and SQIVND (reference sequence).

This clone was counted between two and nine times. The chain recombines TRBV7-8 with TRBJ2-3; 8 bases match TRBD2. The CDR3 is made up of 14 amino acids. Germline V CDR1 and CDR2: SGHVS, FQNEAQ. Trimming at V came to 5 bases and at J to 0 bases, leaving 1 base not matched to a gene. CDR3 nucleotides: TGTGCCAGCAGCCCTAGCGGGAGCACAGATACGCAGTATTTT. It yields the protein CASSPSGSTDTQYF.

The chain employs TRBV6-5 and TRBJ2-5; 7 nucleotides line up with TRBD2. Germline V CDR1 and CDR2: MNHEY, SVGAGI. Germline trimming cut 4 bases from V and 2 bases from J; bases unmatched to any gene: 4. The CDR3 is made up of 14 amino acids. This chain's CDR3 is CASSSPGGQETQYF. The CDR3 bases are TGTGCCAGCAGTTCCCCGGGAGGACAAGAGACCCAGTACTTC.

The chain is built from TRBV7-2 and TRBJ2-3, with D uncertain. The germline gives CDR1 SGHTA, CDR2 FQGNSA. V shed 2 bases and J shed 0 bases, with 12 bases lying between them. This CDR3 is 16 amino acids long. CDR3 coding DNA: TGTGCCAGCAGCTTAATCTTGTTAACTAGCACAGATACGCAGTATTTT. Amino acid sequence: CASSLILLTSTDTQYF.

The chain is built from TRBV7-3 and TRBJ1-5, with D uncertain. The CDR3 runs 17 residues. Between the trimmed V and J ends, which lost 4 bases and 0 bases, there was a span of 16 bases. Per the germline V gene, CDR1 is SGHTA and CDR2 is FQGTGA. The DNA of the CDR3 is TGTGCCAGCAGCTCGGGATATTACAAATATAGCAATCAGCCCCAGCATTTT. The encoded protein is CASSSGYYKYSNQPQHF.

V gene TRBV5-8 combines with J gene TRBJ2-7, with D possibly TRBD1 on 5 matching bases. Per the germline V gene, CDR1 is SGHTS and CDR2 is YDEGEE. This CDR3 contains 13 residues. V was pared by 1 base and J by 3 bases, with 8 bases between. CDR3 protein: CASSLLTDYEQYF. DNA of the CDR3: TGTGCCAGCAGCTTGTTGACAGACTACGAGCAGTACTTC.

This chain connects TRBV18 to TRBJ2-1; D unclear. Per germline, CDR1 KGHSH and CDR2 LQKENI. V was shortened by 5 bases and J by 5 bases, with 7 bases between the two germline ends. This CDR3 has 12 amino acids. In nucleotides, the CDR3 is TGTGCCAGCTCAACGGGTAACAATGAGCAGTTCTTC. It is translated as CASSTGNNEQFF.

The rearrangement links TRBV6-4 to TRBJ1-1, with 11 bases fitting TRBD1. Germline V lookup: CDR1 MRHNA, CDR2 SNTAGT. The CDR3 totals 18 residues. Trimming at V came to 0 bases and at J to 6 bases, leaving 12 bases not matched to a gene. DNA of the CDR3: TGTGCCAGCAGTGACTCGTCCGGGACAGGGGGTTCTGGGGCTGAAGCTTTCTTT. Encoded protein: CASSDSSGTGGSGAEAFF.

The gene calls are TRBV5-1 and TRBJ1-2; 7 positions match TRBD1. Germline lookup yields CDR1 SGHRS and CDR2 YFSETQ. CDR3 length: 14 residues. V lost 0 bases to trimming and J lost 6 bases; unmatched junction nucleotides: 5. The CDR3, as DNA: TGCGCCAGCAGCTTGGATTTCGGGACAGATGGCTACACCTTC. Amino acids: CASSLDFGTDGYTF.

This clone appeared a few times. The V and J genes are TRBV6-5 and TRBJ1-2, with 10 bases lining up with TRBD1. The germline V gene encodes CDR1 MNHEY and CDR2 SVGAGI. This CDR3 region has 12 residues. After removal of 4 bases from V and 8 bases from J, the junction contained 1 base not matched to a gene. The CDR3 DNA follows: TGTGCCAGCAGTTTGACAGGGGGCGGCTACACCTTC. Encoded protein: CASSLTGGGYTF.

The genes are TRBV18 and TRBJ2-7, with TRBD1 matching 7 bases. The V and J ends lost 0 bases and 7 bases, in that order; junction bases with no gene match: 9. CDR1 and CDR2 from the germline V gene are KGHSH and LQKENI. There are 15 residues in the CDR3. CDR3 amino acids: CASSPPPTGMGEQYF. The CDR3 DNA follows: TGTGCCAGCTCACCACCCCCGACAGGGATGGGGGAGCAGTACTTC.